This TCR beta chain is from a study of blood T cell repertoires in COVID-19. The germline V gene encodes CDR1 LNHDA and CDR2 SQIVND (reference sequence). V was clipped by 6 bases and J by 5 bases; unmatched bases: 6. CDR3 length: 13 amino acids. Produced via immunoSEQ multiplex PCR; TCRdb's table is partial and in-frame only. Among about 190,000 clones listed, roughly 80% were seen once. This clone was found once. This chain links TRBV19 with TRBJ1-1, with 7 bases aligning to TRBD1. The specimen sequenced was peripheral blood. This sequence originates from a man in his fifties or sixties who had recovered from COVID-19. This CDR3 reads CASRNTGETEAFF. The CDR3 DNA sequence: TGTGCCAGTAGGAATACAGGGGAGACTGAAGCTTTCTTT.